The 30 T cell receptor beta chains listed next were all sequenced from one sample in a study of CD8 T cells in ankylosing spondylitis. One entry per CDR3 protein, called by TCRdb with MiXCR from the 5' RACE reads. Here the sample spans under 200,000 distinct CDR3 sequences, approximately 9.9% being singletons. Material: blood, either unsorted or a sorted T cell fraction (not recorded which). These receptors all stem from a female donor with ankylosing spondylitis or in good health (not recorded which).

This chain links TRBV5-1 with TRBJ2-7; 7 nucleotides align to TRBD2. Losses at the gene ends were 4 bases for V and 5 bases for J; bases not matched to a gene: 15. This CDR3 has 16 amino acids. Germline lookup yields CDR1 SGHRS and CDR2 YFSETQ. CDR3 amino acids: CASSGRYVAGSNEQYF. Here the CDR3 DNA reads TGCGCCAGCAGCGGCCGCTATGTAGCGGGTAGCAACGAGCAGTACTTC.

This clonotype was detected only a few times. The chain employs TRBV19 and TRBJ2-1; 7 bases are shared with TRBD2. Germline V gene data show CDR1 as LNHDA and CDR2 as SQIVND (reference sequence). The V and J ends lost 5 bases and 5 bases, in that order; junction bases with no gene match: 9. The CDR3 is made up of 15 amino acids. The DNA for the CDR3 is TGTGCCAGTAGTCCCTCCGCGGGAGATGACAATGAGCAGTTCTTC. This codes for CASSPSAGDDNEQFF.

There are a few counts of this clonotype. The rearrangement links TRBV4-3 to TRBJ2-1; TRBD2 aligns across 9 bases. The germline CDR1 and CDR2 sequences are LGHNA and YSLEER. This CDR3 region has 17 residues. J lost 7 bases, V lost 0 bases, and 10 bases had no gene match. The CDR3 sequence: CASSQDRALAGRNEQFF. CDR3 nucleotides: TGCGCCAGCAGCCAAGATAGGGCTCTAGCGGGAAGGAATGAGCAGTTCTTC.

The sample holds many counts of this clonotype. The rearrangement links TRBV7-9 to TRBJ1-1, with 7 bases identical to TRBD1. This CDR3 is built from 14 residues. Germline CDR1 reads SEHNR; CDR2 reads FQNEAQ (reference sequence). The ends lost 4 bases at V and 5 bases at J; junction bases unmatched: 7. CDR3 in amino acids: CASSSTGQGTEAFF. The CDR3 DNA reads TGTGCCAGCAGCTCGACAGGGCAGGGTACTGAAGCTTTCTTT.

This clonotype showed up many times. V gene TRBV20-1 combines with J gene TRBJ2-2; 9 positions agree with TRBD2. The CDR3 totals 15 residues. After removal of 3 bases from V and 4 bases from J, the junction contained 6 bases not matched to a gene. Germline V gene lookup returns CDR1 DFQATT and CDR2 SNEGSKA (reference sequence). CDR3 sequence reads: CSASSSGTSTGELFF. In DNA form, the CDR3 reads TGCAGTGCTAGTTCTAGCGGGACTTCCACCGGGGAGCTGTTTTTT.

This clonotype has ten or more counts. The chain links TRBV7-9 to TRBJ2-1; weak D call: TRBD1 (6 bases). CDR3 length equals 14 residues. In germline, CDR1 is SEHNR, CDR2 FQNEAQ (reference sequence). V was shortened by 7 bases and J by 7 bases, with 17 bases between the two germline ends. The CDR3 reads CASIGQNPRNEQFF. The CDR3 DNA reads as TGTGCCAGCATCGGACAGAACCCGAGGAATGAGCAGTTCTTC.

The V gene is TRBV4-3, the J gene TRBJ2-1, with TRBD1 identical over 8 bases. Germline V gene data show CDR1 as LGHNA and CDR2 as YSLEER. The length of the CDR3 is 15 residues. The V and J ends lost 3 bases and 8 bases, in that order; junction bases with no gene match: 9. This chain's CDR3 is CASSQDRAYLYEQFF. CDR3 DNA sequence: TGCGCCAGCAGCCAGGACAGGGCATATCTTTATGAGCAGTTCTTC.

The chain joins TRBV9 to TRBJ2-7; D call uncertain. The CDR3 extends over 13 amino acids. Germline V gene lookup returns CDR1 SGDLS and CDR2 YYNGEE. Deletions cut 0 bases from V and 1 base from J, with 5 bases between. The CDR3 here is CASSVGASYEQYF. The CDR3 region has the DNA TGTGCCAGCAGCGTAGGTGCGTCCTACGAGCAGTACTTC. Looking up the rest from reference TRBV9 and TRBJ2-7 gives the full variable domain: DSGVTQTPKHLITATGQRVTLRCSPRSGDLSVYWYQQSLDQGLQFLIQYYNGEERAKGNILERFSAQQFPDLHSELNLSSLELGDSALYFCASSVGASYEQYFGPGTRLTVT.

This clonotype has a count of ten or more. The V and J genes are TRBV12-3 or TRBV12-4 and TRBJ1-2, with a weak D call TRBD1 (6 bases). The ends were cut back, 6 bases at V and 2 bases at J, with 19 bases in the middle. The CDR3 is 16 residues long. This chain's CDR3 is CASSLSSTGSNYGYTF. In DNA form, the CDR3 reads TGTGCCAGCAGCTTATCTTCAACAGGGTCGAACTATGGCTACACCTTC.

This clonotype was counted at least ten times. V gene TRBV11-3 combines with J gene TRBJ2-1, with 11 positions matching TRBD2. Germline assignment: CDR1 SGHNT and CDR2 YENEEA. The CDR3 spans 15 residues. The V gene end was trimmed by 4 bases and the J gene end by 7 bases; junction bases not matched to a gene: 6. The CDR3 loop is CASSSLAGGGNEQFF. CDR3 nucleotides: TGTGCCAGCAGCTCCTTAGCGGGAGGGGGGAATGAGCAGTTCTTC.

This chain joins TRBV5-1 and TRBJ1-1; the D is unclear. Trimming took 7 bases from V and 0 from J, leaving 10 bases between them. CDR3 size: 13 residues. Germline values: CDR1 SGHRS, CDR2 YFSETQ. CDR3 sequence reads: CASFQHLNTEAFF. In DNA form, the CDR3 reads TGCGCCAGCTTCCAACACCTGAACACTGAAGCTTTCTTT.

The chain joins TRBV12-3 or TRBV12-4 to TRBJ2-7; tentatively, D is TRBD2 (6 bases). The V and J ends lost 6 bases and 6 bases respectively, with 18 bases between them. The CDR3 loop spans 14 amino acids. The CDR3 loop is CASRARGPSSEQYF. In DNA form, the CDR3 reads TGTGCCAGCAGGGCGCGGGGCCCATCGAGCGAGCAGTACTTC.

This chain links TRBV7-8 with TRBJ1-1; D is undetermined. CDR1 is SGHVS and CDR2 is FQNEAQ in the germline V gene. This CDR3 has 12 amino acids. Trimming took off 5 bases at V and 4 bases at J, with 8 bases between the two ends. CDR3: CASSPEGTEAFF. The CDR3 region has the DNA TGTGCCAGCAGCCCCGAGGGCACTGAAGCTTTCTTT.

This chain connects TRBV7-9 to TRBJ2-1; 11 positions agree with TRBD2. V gave up 2 bases and J gave up 10 bases; unmatched junction bases: 10. Germline V lookup: CDR1 SEHNR, CDR2 FQNEAQ (reference sequence). The CDR3 sequence is 16 residues long. Here the CDR3 DNA reads TGTGCCAGCAGCTTAACCTCTAGCGGGAGGCCGACAGAGCAGTTCTTC. Residues: CASSLTSSGRPTEQFF.

The J gene is TRBJ2-4, the V gene TRBV3-1, with D perhaps TRBD1 (6 bases). Per the germline V gene, CDR1 is LGHDT and CDR2 is YNNKEL (reference sequence). The germline V and J ends were trimmed by 3 bases and 7 bases, with 19 bases remaining between them. This CDR3 region has 16 residues. The CDR3: CASSQAFTGSQNIQYF. The DNA of the CDR3 is TGTGCCAGCAGCCAGGCCTTTACAGGGTCACAGAACATTCAGTACTTC.

The chain uses TRBV4-3 and TRBJ2-1, with 9 bases lining up with TRBD1. The ends lost 5 bases at V and 7 bases at J; junction bases unmatched: 6. CDR3 length equals 14 residues. Germline CDR1 LGHNA, CDR2 YSLEER. The CDR3 region has the DNA TGCGCCAGCAGCGGGACAGGGTTGGGTAATGAGCAGTTCTTC. Its translation is CASSGTGLGNEQFF.

This clonotype was counted between two and nine times. The V and J genes are TRBV7-9 and TRBJ2-1; 7 positions agree with TRBD2. From germline, CDR1 is SEHNR and CDR2 FQNEAQ (reference sequence). The length of the CDR3 is 15 residues. The trim removed 5 bases at V and 8 bases at J, leaving 12 bases unmatched. CDR3 protein: CASSPPLTRGDEQFF. The CDR3, as DNA: TGTGCCAGCAGCCCCCCCCTCACCCGGGGGGATGAGCAGTTCTTC.

The CDR3 sequence is CASSPTSGPNNEQFF. CDR3 bases: TGTGCCAGCTCACCAACAAGCGGACCAAACAATGAGCAGTTCTTC. The chain couples TRBV18 to TRBJ2-1; TRBD2 might be the D (5 bases). The V gene lost 2 bases and the J gene lost 5 bases, with 13 bases spanning the gap. Looked up from germline, CDR1 is KGHSH and CDR2 is LQKENI. The CDR3 has 15 amino acids.

Regarding this clonotype: This may stem from a read error, because a much larger clone lies one nucleotide away. V gene TRBV4-3 combines with J gene TRBJ2-3, with TRBD2 identical over 11 bases. Germline CDR1 LGHNA, CDR2 YSLEER. V lost 4 bases to trimming and J lost 4 bases; unmatched junction nucleotides: 16. The CDR3 is 19 residues long. DNA of the CDR3: TGCGCCAGCAGCCTACGAACCCCTACTAGCGGGAGCTTCTCAGATACGCAGTATTTT. It specifies CASSLRTPTSGSFSDTQYF.

The chain combines TRBV4-1 with TRBJ2-3, with D possibly being TRBD2 (6 bases). Germline V gene lookup returns CDR1 MGHRA and CDR2 YSYEKL. V was pared by 1 base and J by 0 bases, with 11 bases between. This CDR3 has 16 amino acids. CDR3 sequence reads: CASSQVIGGSTDTQYF. CDR3 nucleotide sequence: TGCGCCAGCAGCCAAGTTATCGGAGGGAGCACAGATACGCAGTATTTT.

This clonotype was recorded a few times. As the CDR3 is not closed by the conserved phenylalanine or tryptophan, this likely results from a read error. The CDR3 is CASSFRAGDTDTQYI. The CDR3 DNA reads as TGTGCCAGCAGTTTTCGAGCGGGGGACACAGATACGCAGTATATT. The chain links TRBV27 to TRBJ2-3, with 8 bases matching TRBD2. CDR3 length: 15 residues. The trim removed 3 bases at V and 2 bases at J, leaving 4 bases unmatched. Germline-derived CDR1 and CDR2 are MNHEY and SMNVEV (reference sequence).

The table lists this clonotype with a few counts. The V call is TRBV5-6, the J call TRBJ2-5; 13 bases agree with TRBD2. There are 17 residues in the CDR3. Germline CDR1 SGHDT, CDR2 YYEEEE. With 4 bases clipped from V and 2 bases from J, the junction kept 8 bases outside the gene matches. CDR3 bases: TGTGCCAGCAGCGGACTAGCGGGAGAGGGTACACAAGAGACCCAGTACTTC. It is translated as CASSGLAGEGTQETQYF.

Ten or more counts support this clonotype. The J gene is TRBJ1-6, the V gene TRBV12-3 or TRBV12-4, with D possibly being TRBD1 (5 bases). This CDR3 is built from 17 residues. Trimming pared 8 bases from V and 0 bases from J, leaving 17 bases between. Written as DNA, the CDR3 is TGTGCCAGCTTTAGGGGATCCCGAAGCTCCTATAATTCACCCCTCCACTTT. Translating it yields CASFRGSRSSYNSPLHF.

CDR3 coding DNA: TGCAGTGCTAAAGAGAGCGGGTCCCGGGCGGAGCACACCGGGGAGCTGTTTTTT. This translates into CSAKESGSRAEHTGELFF. V gene TRBV20-1 combines with J gene TRBJ2-2, with a tentative D call TRBD2 (6 bases). There are 18 residues in the CDR3. With 4 bases removed from V and 3 bases from J, the gap between germline ends came to 24 bases. Germline V lookup: CDR1 DFQATT, CDR2 SNEGSKA (reference sequence).

The table lists this clonotype with many counts. The chain is built from TRBV7-9 and TRBJ2-7, with TRBD2 matching 8 bases. This CDR3 contains 16 residues. V gave up 5 bases and J gave up 0 bases; unmatched junction bases: 9. CDR1 is SEHNR and CDR2 is FQNEAQ in the germline V gene (reference sequence). CDR3 DNA sequence: TGTGCCAGCAGCATCGACGGGACTAGGAGCTCCTACGAGCAGTACTTC. This sequence encodes CASSIDGTRSSYEQYF.

This clonotype was seen just once. The gene calls are TRBV9 and TRBJ2-1; 11 nucleotides align to TRBD2. The CDR3 is 17 amino acids. V lost 4 bases to trimming and J lost 4 bases; unmatched junction nucleotides: 10. Germline-derived CDR1 and CDR2 are SGDLS and YYNGEE. CDR3 in DNA: TGTGCCAGCAGCCCCTTGGGGACTAGCGGATTGTACAATGAGCAGTTCTTC. Translation gives CASSPLGTSGLYNEQFF.

This clonotype has a count of ten or more. This chain connects TRBV4-3 to TRBJ2-2; the D is unclear. With 0 bases removed from V and 2 bases from J, the gap between germline ends came to 13 bases. Germline-derived CDR1 and CDR2 are LGHNA and YSLEER. This CDR3 contains 17 residues. CDR3 residues: CASSQDGRSSNTGELFF. CDR3 in DNA: TGCGCCAGCAGCCAAGATGGACGGTCTTCTAACACCGGGGAGCTGTTTTTT.

DNA of the CDR3: TGTGCCAGCAGCGTAGAAGGGTTCGACGAGCAGTTCTTC. It codes for CASSVEGFDEQFF. V usage is TRBV9 and J usage is TRBJ2-1; D unclear. V shed 0 bases and J shed 10 bases, with 11 bases lying between them. The CDR3 has 13 residues. Germline assignment: CDR1 SGDLS and CDR2 YYNGEE.

This clonotype was seen ten or more times. V and J are TRBV29-1 and TRBJ2-7; tentatively, D is TRBD2 (6 bases). Germline values: CDR1 SQVTM, CDR2 ANQGSEA. The CDR3 loop spans 13 amino acids. Between the trimmed V and J ends, which lost 7 bases and 5 bases, there was a span of 18 bases. This CDR3 is CSARGGARDEQYF. The DNA of the CDR3 is TGCAGCGCCCGAGGAGGGGCTAGGGACGAGCAGTACTTC.

Only a few counts were recorded for this clonotype. The rearrangement joins TRBV27 to TRBJ2-1, with D possibly being TRBD1 (6 bases). The V gene's germline CDR1 is MNHEY and CDR2 SMNVEV (reference sequence). The CDR3 is made up of 15 amino acids. V shed 4 bases and J shed 3 bases, with 13 bases lying between them. Written as DNA, the CDR3 is TGTGCCAGCAGTTCTAAACTCAGGGGCTACAATGAGCAGTTCTTC. Amino acids: CASSSKLRGYNEQFF.